This TCR beta chain was sequenced during a study of blood T cell repertoires in COVID-19. Study background: Acute and convalescent COVID-19 specimens originated in the United States, Italy and Spain. Nucleic acid was either cDNA or gDNA, and it came from T cells, B-cell-depleted T cells, or PBMCs.

Produced via immunoSEQ multiplex PCR; TCRdb's table is partial and in-frame only. The sample includes about 51,000 clones, more than 70% seen only once; the top ten take about 4.2%. In this sample, this clone turned up once. Germline V CDR1 and CDR2: SGHTA, FQGNSA. The CDR3 consists of 15 residues. V was pared by 4 bases and J by 3 bases, with 4 bases of the junction left unmatched. Sample: peripheral blood. The genes are TRBV7-2 and TRBJ1-5, with 9 bases lining up with TRBD1. The TCR originated in an elderly man with active COVID-19. The CDR3 coding sequence is TGTGCCAGCAGCTGGGGACAGGGCCTCAATCAGCCCCAGCATTTT. The encoded protein is CASSWGQGLNQPQHF.